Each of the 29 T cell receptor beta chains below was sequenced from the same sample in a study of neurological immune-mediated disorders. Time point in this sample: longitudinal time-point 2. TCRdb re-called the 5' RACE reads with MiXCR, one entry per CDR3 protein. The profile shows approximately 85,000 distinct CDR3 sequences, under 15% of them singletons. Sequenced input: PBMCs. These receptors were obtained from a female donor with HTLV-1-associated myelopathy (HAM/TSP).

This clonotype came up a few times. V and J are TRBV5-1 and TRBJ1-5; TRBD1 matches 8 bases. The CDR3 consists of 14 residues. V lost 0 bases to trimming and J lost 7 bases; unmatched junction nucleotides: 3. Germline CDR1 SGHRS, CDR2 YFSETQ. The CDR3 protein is CASSLGQGQQPQHF. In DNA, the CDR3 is TGCGCCAGCAGCTTGGGACAGGGGCAACAGCCCCAGCATTTT. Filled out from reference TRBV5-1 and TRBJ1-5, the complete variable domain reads KAGVTQTPRYLIKTRGQQVTLSCSPISGHRSVSWYQQTPGQGLQFLFEYFSETQRNKGNFPGRFSGRQFSNSRSEMNVSTLELGDSALYLCASSLGQGQQPQHFGDGTRLSIL.

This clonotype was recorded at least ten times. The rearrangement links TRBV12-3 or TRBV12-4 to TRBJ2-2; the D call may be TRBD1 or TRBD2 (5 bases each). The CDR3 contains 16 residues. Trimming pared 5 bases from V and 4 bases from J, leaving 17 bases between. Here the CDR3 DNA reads TGTGCCAGCAGTCCTTCAGGGAGTATTAGCACCGGGGAGCTGTTTTTT. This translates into CASSPSGSISTGELFF.

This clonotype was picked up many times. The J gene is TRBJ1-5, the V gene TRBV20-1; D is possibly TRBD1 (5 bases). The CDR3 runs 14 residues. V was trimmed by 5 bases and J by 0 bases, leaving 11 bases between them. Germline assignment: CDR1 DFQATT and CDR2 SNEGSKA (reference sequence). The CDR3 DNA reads TGCAGTGCTTCGGACATCCATAGCAATCAGCCCCAGCATTTT. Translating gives CSASDIHSNQPQHF.

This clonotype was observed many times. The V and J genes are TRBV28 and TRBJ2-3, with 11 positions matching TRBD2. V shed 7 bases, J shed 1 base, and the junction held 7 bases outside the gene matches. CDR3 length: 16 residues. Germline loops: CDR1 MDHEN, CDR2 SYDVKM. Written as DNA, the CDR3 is TGTGCCAGCACCCTAGCGGGACTAGCGGGCACAGATACGCAGTATTTT. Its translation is CASTLAGLAGTDTQYF.

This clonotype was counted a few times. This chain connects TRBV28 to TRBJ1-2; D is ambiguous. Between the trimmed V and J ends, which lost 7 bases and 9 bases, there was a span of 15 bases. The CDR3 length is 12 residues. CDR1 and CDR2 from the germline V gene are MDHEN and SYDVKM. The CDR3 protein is CASTIPGKSYTF. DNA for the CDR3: TGTGCCAGCACCATTCCGGGGAAGAGCTACACCTTC.

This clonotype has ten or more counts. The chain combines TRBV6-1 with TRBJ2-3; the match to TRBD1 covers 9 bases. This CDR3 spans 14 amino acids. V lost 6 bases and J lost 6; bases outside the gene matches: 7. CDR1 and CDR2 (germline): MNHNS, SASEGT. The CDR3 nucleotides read TGTGCCAGCAGACCCACAGGGGGCTTGGATACGCAGTATTTT. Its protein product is CASRPTGGLDTQYF.

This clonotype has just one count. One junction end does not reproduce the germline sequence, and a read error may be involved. The CDR3 spells CANSSSTSGGTRRYEQFF. For the CDR3, the DNA is TGTGCCAACAGCTCAAGCACTAGCGGGGGGACCAGGAGGTATGAGCAGTTCTTC. The rearrangement joins TRBV7-2 to TRBJ2-1; TRBD2 matches at 12 bases. The CDR3 extends over 18 amino acids. Germline V gives CDR1 SGHTA, CDR2 FQGNSA.

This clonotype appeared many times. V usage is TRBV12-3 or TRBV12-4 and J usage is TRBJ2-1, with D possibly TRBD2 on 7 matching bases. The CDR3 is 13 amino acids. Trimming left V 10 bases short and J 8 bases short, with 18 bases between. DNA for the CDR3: TGTGCCAACGGGGTGGGGGCGGGAGATGAGCAGTTCTTC. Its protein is CANGVGAGDEQFF.

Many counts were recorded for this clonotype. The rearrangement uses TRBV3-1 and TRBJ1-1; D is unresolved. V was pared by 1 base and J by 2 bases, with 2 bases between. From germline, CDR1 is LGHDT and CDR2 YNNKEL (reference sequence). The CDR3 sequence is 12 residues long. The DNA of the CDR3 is TGTGCCAGCAGCCAAGCCAACACTGAAGCTTTCTTT. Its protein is CASSQANTEAFF.

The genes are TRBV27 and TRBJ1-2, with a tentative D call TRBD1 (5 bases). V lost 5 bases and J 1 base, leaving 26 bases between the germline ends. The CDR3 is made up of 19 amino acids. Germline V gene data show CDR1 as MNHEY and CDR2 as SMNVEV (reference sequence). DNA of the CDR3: TGTGCCAGCAGTCAGCTCCGGGACCCAGGGTCCCCTTATAACTATGGCTACACCTTC. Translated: CASSQLRDPGSPYNYGYTF.

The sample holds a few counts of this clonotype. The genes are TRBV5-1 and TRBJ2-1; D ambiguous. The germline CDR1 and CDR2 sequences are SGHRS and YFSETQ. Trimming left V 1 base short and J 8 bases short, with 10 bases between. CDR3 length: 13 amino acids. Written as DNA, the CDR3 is TGCGCCAGCAGCTTGCTTGGGTTAGATGAGCAGTTCTTC. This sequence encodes CASSLLGLDEQFF.

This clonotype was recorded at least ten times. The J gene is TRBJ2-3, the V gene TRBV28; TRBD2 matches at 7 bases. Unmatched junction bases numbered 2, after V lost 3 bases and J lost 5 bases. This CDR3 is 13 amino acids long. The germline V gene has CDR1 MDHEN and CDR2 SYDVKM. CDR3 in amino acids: CASSFGGVDTQYF. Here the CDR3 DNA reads TGTGCCAGCAGTTTTGGGGGGGTAGATACGCAGTATTTT.

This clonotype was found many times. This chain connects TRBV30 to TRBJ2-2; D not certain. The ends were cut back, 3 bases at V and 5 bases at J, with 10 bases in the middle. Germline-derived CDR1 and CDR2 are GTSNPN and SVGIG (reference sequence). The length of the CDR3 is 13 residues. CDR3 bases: TGTGCCTGGAGGGCCTCACGAACCGGGGAGCTGTTTTTT. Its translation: CAWRASRTGELFF.

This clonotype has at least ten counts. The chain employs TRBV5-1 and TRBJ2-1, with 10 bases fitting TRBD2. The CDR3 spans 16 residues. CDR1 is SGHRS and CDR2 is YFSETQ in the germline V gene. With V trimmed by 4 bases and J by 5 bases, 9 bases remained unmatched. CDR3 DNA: TGCGCCAGCAGCGTAGCGGGGGGCCCCGCGAACAATGAGCAGTTCTTC. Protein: CASSVAGGPANNEQFF.

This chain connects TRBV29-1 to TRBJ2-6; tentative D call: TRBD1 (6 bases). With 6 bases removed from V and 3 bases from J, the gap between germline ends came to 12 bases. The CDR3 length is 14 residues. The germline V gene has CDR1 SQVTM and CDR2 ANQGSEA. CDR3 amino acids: CSVSTGFGANVLTF. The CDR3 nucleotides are TGCAGCGTATCCACAGGGTTTGGGGCCAACGTCCTGACTTTC.

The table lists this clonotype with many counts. In nucleotides, the CDR3 is TGTGCCAGCAGCGGGATAAGAGGGGGCATTCAGTACTTC. As protein: CASSGIRGGIQYF. The rearrangement links TRBV6-5 to TRBJ2-4; D may be TRBD1 (6 bases). This CDR3 contains 13 residues. The V gene lost 6 bases and the J gene lost 9 bases, with 15 bases spanning the gap. Germline V CDR1 and CDR2: MNHEY, SVGAGI.

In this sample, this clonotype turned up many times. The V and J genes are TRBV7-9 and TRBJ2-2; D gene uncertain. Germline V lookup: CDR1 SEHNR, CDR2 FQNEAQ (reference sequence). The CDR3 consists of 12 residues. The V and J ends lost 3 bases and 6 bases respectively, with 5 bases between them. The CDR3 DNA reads TGTGCCAGCAGCTTTGGGCCCGGGGAGCTGTTTTTT. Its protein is CASSFGPGELFF.

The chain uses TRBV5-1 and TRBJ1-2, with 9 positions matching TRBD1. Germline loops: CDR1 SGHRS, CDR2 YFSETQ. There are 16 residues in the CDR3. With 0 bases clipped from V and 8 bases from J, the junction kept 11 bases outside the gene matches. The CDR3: CASSLDGPGQGRGYTF. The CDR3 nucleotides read TGCGCCAGCAGCTTGGATGGTCCGGGACAGGGTCGCGGCTACACCTTC.

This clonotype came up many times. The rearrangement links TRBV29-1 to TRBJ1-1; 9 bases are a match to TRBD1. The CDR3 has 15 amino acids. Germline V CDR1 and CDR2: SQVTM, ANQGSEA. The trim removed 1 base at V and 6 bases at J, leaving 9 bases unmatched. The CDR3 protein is CSVEAPRDRVAEAFF. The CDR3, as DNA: TGCAGCGTTGAAGCCCCCCGGGACAGGGTCGCTGAAGCTTTCTTT.

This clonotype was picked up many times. The CDR3 loop is CASSLSVSGFYNEQFF. In DNA, the CDR3 is TGTGCCAGCAGCTTATCCGTTTCCGGCTTTTACAATGAGCAGTTCTTC. V usage is TRBV7-2 and J usage is TRBJ2-1; no reliable D call. The V gene's germline CDR1 is SGHTA and CDR2 FQGNSA. The CDR3 extends over 16 amino acids. V was trimmed by 2 bases and J by 4 bases, leaving 15 bases between them. Variable domain in full (rest from reference TRBV7-2 and TRBJ2-1): GAGVSQSPSNKVTEKGKDVELRCDPISGHTALYWYRQSLGQGLEFLIYFQGNSAPDKSGLPSDRFSAERTGGSVSTLTIQRTQQEDSAVYLCASSLSVSGFYNEQFFGPGTRLTVL.

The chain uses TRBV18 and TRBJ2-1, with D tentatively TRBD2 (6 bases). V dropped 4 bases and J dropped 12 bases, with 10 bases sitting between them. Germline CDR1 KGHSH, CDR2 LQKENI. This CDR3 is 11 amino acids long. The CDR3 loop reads CASSHTSPQFF. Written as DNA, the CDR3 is TGTGCCAGCTCACACACTAGCCCGCAGTTCTTC. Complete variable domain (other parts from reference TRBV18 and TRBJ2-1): NAGVMQNPRHLVRRRGQEARLRCSPMKGHSHVYWYRQLPEEGLKFMVYLQKENIIDESGMPKERFSAEFPKEGPSILRIQQVVRGDSAAYFCASSHTSPQFFGPGTRLTVL.

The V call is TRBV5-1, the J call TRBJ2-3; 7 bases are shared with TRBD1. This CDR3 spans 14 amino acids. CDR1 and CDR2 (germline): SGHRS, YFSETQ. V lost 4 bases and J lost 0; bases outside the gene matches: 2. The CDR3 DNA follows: TGCGCCAGCAGCCACAGGGGTAGCACAGATACGCAGTATTTT. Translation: CASSHRGSTDTQYF. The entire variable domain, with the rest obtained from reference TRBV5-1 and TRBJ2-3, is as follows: KAGVTQTPRYLIKTRGQQVTLSCSPISGHRSVSWYQQTPGQGLQFLFEYFSETQRNKGNFPGRFSGRQFSNSRSEMNVSTLELGDSALYLCASSHRGSTDTQYFGPGTRLTVL.

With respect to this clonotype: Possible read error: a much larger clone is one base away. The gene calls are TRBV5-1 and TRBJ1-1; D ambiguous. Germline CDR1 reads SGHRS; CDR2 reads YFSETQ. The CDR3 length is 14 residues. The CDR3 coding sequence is TGCGACAGCAGCTTATTAGGTGTAAACACTGAAGCTTTCTTT. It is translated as CDSSLLGVNTEAFF.

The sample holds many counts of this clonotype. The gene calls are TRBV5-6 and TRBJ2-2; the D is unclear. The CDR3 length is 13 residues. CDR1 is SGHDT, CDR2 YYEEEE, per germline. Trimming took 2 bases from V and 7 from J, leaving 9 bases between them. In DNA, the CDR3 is TGTGCCAGCAGCTTAGCAGGAGTCGGGGAGCTGTTTTTT. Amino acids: CASSLAGVGELFF.

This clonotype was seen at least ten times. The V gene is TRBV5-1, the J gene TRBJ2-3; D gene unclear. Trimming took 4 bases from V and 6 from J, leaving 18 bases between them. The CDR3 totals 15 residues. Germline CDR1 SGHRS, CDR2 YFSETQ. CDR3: CASSALLESPDTQYF. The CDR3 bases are TGCGCCAGCAGCGCCCTCCTAGAGAGCCCCGATACGCAGTATTTT.

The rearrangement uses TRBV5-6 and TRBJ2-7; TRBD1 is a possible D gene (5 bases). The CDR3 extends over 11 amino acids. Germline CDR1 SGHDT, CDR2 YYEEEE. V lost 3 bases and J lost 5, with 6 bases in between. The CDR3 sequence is CASSWGNEQYF. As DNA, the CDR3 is TGTGCCAGCAGCTGGGGCAACGAGCAGTACTTC.

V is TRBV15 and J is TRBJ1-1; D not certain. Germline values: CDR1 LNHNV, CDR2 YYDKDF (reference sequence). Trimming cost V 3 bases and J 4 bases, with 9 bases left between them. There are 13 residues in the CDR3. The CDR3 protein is CATSSNMGTEAFF. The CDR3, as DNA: TGTGCCACCAGCAGTAATATGGGCACTGAAGCTTTCTTT. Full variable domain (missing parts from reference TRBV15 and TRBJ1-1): DAMVIQNPRYQVTQFGKPVTLSCSQTLNHNVMYWYQQKSSQAPKLLFHYYDKDFNNEADTPDNFQSRRPNTSFCFLDIRSPGLGDTAMYLCATSSNMGTEAFFGQGTRLTVV.

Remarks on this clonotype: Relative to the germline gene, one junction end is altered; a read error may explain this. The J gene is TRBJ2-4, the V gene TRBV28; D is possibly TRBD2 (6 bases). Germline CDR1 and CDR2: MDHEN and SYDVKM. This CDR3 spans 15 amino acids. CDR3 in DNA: TGTGCCAACAGTGGACGGGGGATAGCCAAAAACATTCAGTACTTC. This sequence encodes CANSGRGIAKNIQYF.

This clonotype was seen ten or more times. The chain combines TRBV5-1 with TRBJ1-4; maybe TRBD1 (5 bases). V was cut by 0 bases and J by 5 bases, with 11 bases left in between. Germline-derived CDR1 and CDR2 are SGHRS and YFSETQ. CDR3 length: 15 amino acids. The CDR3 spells CASSLGSTVNEKLFF. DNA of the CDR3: TGCGCCAGCAGCTTGGGTTCGACAGTAAATGAAAAACTGTTTTTT.